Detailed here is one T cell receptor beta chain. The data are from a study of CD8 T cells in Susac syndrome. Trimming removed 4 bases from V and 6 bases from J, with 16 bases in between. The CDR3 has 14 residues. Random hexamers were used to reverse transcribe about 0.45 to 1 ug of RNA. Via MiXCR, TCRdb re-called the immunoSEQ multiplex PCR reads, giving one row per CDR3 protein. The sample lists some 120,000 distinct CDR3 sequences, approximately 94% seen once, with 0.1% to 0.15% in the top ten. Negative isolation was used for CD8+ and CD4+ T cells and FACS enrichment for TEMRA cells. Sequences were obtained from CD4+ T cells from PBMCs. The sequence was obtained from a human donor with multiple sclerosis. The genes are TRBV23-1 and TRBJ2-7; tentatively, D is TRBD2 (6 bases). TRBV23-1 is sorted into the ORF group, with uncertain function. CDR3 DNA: TGCGCCAGCAGTCGGGCCGCCGGGGGAAGCGAGCAGTACTTC. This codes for CASSRAAGGSEQYF.